The present T cell receptor beta chain was sequenced within a study of T cell repertoires in cytomegalovirus infection. Study information: Signatures in public TCR beta sequences pointed to both CMV infection and matching HLA type.

TCRdb passed the reads through MiXCR, listing each CDR3 protein once. Of 800,000 to 950,000 distinct CDR3 sequences detected, approximately 32% appear once; the ten largest clones hold roughly 12%. Details on this clonotype: Its antigen is unknown.

V gave up 2 bases and J gave up 7 bases, with 8 bases separating them. The germline V gene encodes CDR1 MNHNY and CDR2 SVGAGI (reference sequence). The CDR3 length is 12 residues. Study results and caveats: HLA-C-restricted CMV clonotypes gave the most frequent clonotype in two of eight donors.

The sequencing here drew on cultured CD8+ T cells from PBMCs, taken from culture after CMV antigen stimulation. The chain joins TRBV6-6 to TRBJ1-2; D ambiguous. The clonotype originates from a human donor in good health (CMV status not recorded). Some clones in this sample may be carry-over from other donors' samples. The CDR3 nucleotides are TGTGCCAGCAGTTACGAGTTAGGTGGCTACACCTTC. It is translated as CASSYELGGYTF.